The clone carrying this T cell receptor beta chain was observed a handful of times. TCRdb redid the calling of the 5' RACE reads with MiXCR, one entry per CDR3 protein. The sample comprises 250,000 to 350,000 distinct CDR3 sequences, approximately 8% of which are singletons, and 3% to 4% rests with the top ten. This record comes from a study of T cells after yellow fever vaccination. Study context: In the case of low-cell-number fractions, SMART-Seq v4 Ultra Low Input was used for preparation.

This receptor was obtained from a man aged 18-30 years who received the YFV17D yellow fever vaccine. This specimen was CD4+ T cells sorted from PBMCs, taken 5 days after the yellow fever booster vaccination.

CDR3 DNA: TGTGCCAGCAGCTCCCCTAGCGGGGGTTACAATGAGCAGTTCTTC. It translates to CASSSPSGGYNEQFF. V and J are TRBV5-4 and TRBJ2-1; 10 bases line up with TRBD2. The CDR3 extends over 15 amino acids. Germline V gene lookup returns CDR1 SGHNT and CDR2 YYREEE (reference sequence). J was trimmed by 4 bases and V by 3 bases; bases with no gene match: 4.